The 15 T cell receptor beta chains below come from one sample, sequenced in a study of blood T cells in healthy people across ages. Using a J-beta primer mix together with a sample-barcoded 5' primer, a second PCR was run for roughly 7 to 12 cycles. TCRdb ran MiXCR on the 5' RACE reads and lists one entry per CDR3 protein. The sample contains 1.6 million or so distinct CDR3 sequences, roughly 30% of which appear only once. The source material was blood. Receptors originate from a woman younger than 45 in good health.

The chain employs TRBV20-1 and TRBJ2-3, with D perhaps given as TRBD1 or TRBD2 (5 bases each). This CDR3 is built from 17 residues. Germline values: CDR1 DFQATT, CDR2 SNEGSKA (reference sequence). Trimming removed 0 bases from V and 2 bases from J, with 18 bases in between. The CDR3 spells CSARDPRFRGTTDTQYF. In DNA, the CDR3 is TGCAGTGCTAGAGATCCGCGCTTCCGAGGGACCACAGATACGCAGTATTTT.

The sample holds a few counts of this clonotype. CDR3 sequence: CATVASPTNEKLFF. CDR3 nucleotide sequence: TGTGCCACCGTAGCTTCGCCAACTAATGAAAAACTGTTTTTT. This chain joins TRBV15 and TRBJ1-4; D ambiguous. Between the trimmed V and J ends, which lost 8 bases and 0 bases, there was a span of 10 bases. This CDR3 is 14 amino acids long. In germline, CDR1 is LNHNV, CDR2 YYDKDF (reference sequence).

Only one count was recorded for this clonotype. The CDR3 end shows no conserved phenylalanine or tryptophan, and so a read error is likely. The rearrangement links TRBV20-1 to TRBJ2-1, with TRBD1 matching over 7 bases. Germline lookup yields CDR1 DFQATT and CDR2 SNEGSKA (reference sequence). J gave up 7 bases and V 3 bases, and 6 bases lay outside the gene matches. The CDR3 consists of 13 residues. The CDR3, as DNA: TGCAGTGCTAGCCCAGGGGGTAGGAATGAGCAGTTCTGC. Translated, it gives CSASPGGRNEQFC.

This clonotype was seen a handful of times. This chain joins TRBV9 and TRBJ2-5; 7 nucleotides agree with TRBD2. The junction had 4 bases not matched to a gene; V was cut back by 0 bases and J by 2 bases. This CDR3 region has 15 residues. Germline CDR1 and CDR2: SGDLS and YYNGEE. In DNA, the CDR3 is TGTGCCAGCAGCGTAGGAAATAGCGGGCAAGAGACCCAGTACTTC. This sequence encodes CASSVGNSGQETQYF.

This clonotype was observed many times. The chain has TRBV4-1 and TRBJ2-1, with 7 bases fitting TRBD2. CDR1 is MGHRA, CDR2 YSYEKL, per germline. CDR3 length equals 17 residues. V dropped 0 bases and J dropped 3; count of bases not matched to a gene: 8. Here the CDR3 DNA reads TGCGCCAGCAGCCAAGATAACATAGCGGGCCTCTACAATGAGCAGTTCTTC. The encoded protein is CASSQDNIAGLYNEQFF.

This clonotype was seen more than once but under ten times. The CDR3 loop reads CASSLSAGRAHYGYTF. DNA of the CDR3: TGCGCCAGCAGCTTGTCCGCAGGGAGGGCGCACTATGGCTACACCTTC. J is TRBJ1-2 and V is TRBV5-1; perhaps TRBD1 as D (5 bases). V gave up 1 base and J gave up 3 bases, with 16 bases separating them. Germline CDR1 SGHRS, CDR2 YFSETQ. The CDR3 length is 16 residues.

The J gene is TRBJ2-2, the V gene TRBV3-1; 13 bases match TRBD2. The V and J ends lost 7 bases and 0 bases, in that order; junction bases with no gene match: 8. The germline V gene has CDR1 LGHDT and CDR2 YNNKEL (reference sequence). The CDR3 consists of 18 residues. The CDR3 sequence is CASNHRLAGGSNTGELFF. The CDR3 bases are TGTGCCAGCAACCATCGACTAGCGGGAGGATCGAACACCGGGGAGCTGTTTTTT.

The gene calls are TRBV12-3 or TRBV12-4 and TRBJ2-7, with 8 bases fitting TRBD1. The CDR3 consists of 16 residues. V lost 4 bases and J lost 0; bases outside the gene matches: 8. CDR3 sequence reads: CASSSQGALTSYEQYF. DNA for the CDR3: TGTGCCAGCAGTTCGCAGGGGGCCTTAACCTCCTACGAGCAGTACTTC.

This clonotype was found once. V and J are TRBV7-9 and TRBJ2-2, with D tentatively TRBD2 (5 bases). The germline V gene has CDR1 SEHNR and CDR2 FQNEAQ (reference sequence). The ends were cut back, 4 bases at V and 6 bases at J, with 12 bases in the middle. The CDR3 has 14 residues. The CDR3 sequence is CASSSPAGSGELFF. For the CDR3, the DNA is TGTGCCAGCAGCTCGCCGGCGGGTTCCGGGGAGCTGTTTTTT.

The chain couples TRBV18 to TRBJ2-1; D not resolved. This CDR3 has 13 residues. Trimming shortened V by 3 bases and J by 7 bases, and 10 bases separated the two germline ends. The germline V gene has CDR1 KGHSH and CDR2 LQKENI. The CDR3, as DNA: TGTGCCAGCTCACCCCAGAAAGAGAATGAGCAGTTCTTC. Translated: CASSPQKENEQFF.

This clonotype came up many times. The chain links TRBV2 to TRBJ1-5; TRBD1 might be the D (5 bases). The V end lost 8 bases, the J end lost 1 base, and 12 bases lay between the germline ends. The CDR3 runs 14 residues. Germline assignment: CDR1 SNHLY and CDR2 FYNNEI. For the CDR3, the DNA is TGTGCCAGCCGGTTGGGGCTCAGCAATCAGCCCCAGCATTTT. This gives the protein CASRLGLSNQPQHF. Full variable domain (rest looked up from reference TRBV2 and TRBJ1-5): EPEVTQTPSHQVTQMGQEVILRCVPISNHLYFYWYRQILGQKVEFLVSFYNNEISEKSEIFDDQFSVERPDGSNFTLKIRSTKLEDSAMYFCASRLGLSNQPQHFGDGTRLSIL.

As for this clonotype: A single base separates this from a much larger clone, so it may be a read error. The genes are TRBV7-3 and TRBJ2-1; perhaps TRBD2 as D (7 bases). The J call is in doubt because the DNA end fits TRBJ2-7 better. The CDR3 extends over 16 amino acids. Germline lookup yields CDR1 SGHTA and CDR2 FQGTGA. The DNA of the CDR3 is TGTGCCAGCAGTCTCACGGGGGGCAAGTCCTACAATGAGCAGTACTTC. It yields the protein CASSLTGGKSYNEQYF.

A few counts support this clonotype. The J gene is TRBJ2-6, the V gene TRBV4-1, with no clear D. There are 17 residues in the CDR3. V was trimmed by 3 bases and J by 0 bases, leaving 12 bases between them. The germline V gene has CDR1 MGHRA and CDR2 YSYEKL. The CDR3 is CASSQGRVYSGANVLTF. CDR3 nucleotides: TGCGCCAGCAGCCAGGGCAGAGTCTACTCTGGGGCCAACGTCCTGACTTTC.

This rearrangement joins TRBV6-1 to TRBJ2-5; tentatively, D is TRBD1 (6 bases). Germline V gene sequence: CDR1 MNHNS, CDR2 SASEGT. This CDR3 has 15 amino acids. Trimming took 6 bases from V and 1 from J, leaving 15 bases between them. This CDR3 is CASRDRRGFQETQYF. The CDR3 nucleotides are TGTGCCAGCAGGGACCGAAGGGGGTTCCAAGAGACCCAGTACTTC.

The V call is TRBV7-9, the J call TRBJ2-3; TRBD1 agrees at 11 bases. Per germline, CDR1 SEHNR and CDR2 FQNEAQ (reference sequence). The trim removed 1 base at V and 6 bases at J, leaving 12 bases unmatched. This CDR3 is built from 18 residues. CDR3 DNA: TGTGCCAGCAGCTTAGGGGACAGGGGGAAAGCGGGCGCGGATACGCAGTATTTT. It is translated as CASSLGDRGKAGADTQYF. The whole variable domain, filled in from reference TRBV7-9 and TRBJ2-3, reads DTGVSQNPRHKITKRGQNVTFRCDPISEHNRLYWYRQTLGQGPEFLTYFQNEAQLEKSRLLSDRFSAERPKGSFSTLEIQRTEQGDSAMYLCASSLGDRGKAGADTQYFGPGTRLTVL.